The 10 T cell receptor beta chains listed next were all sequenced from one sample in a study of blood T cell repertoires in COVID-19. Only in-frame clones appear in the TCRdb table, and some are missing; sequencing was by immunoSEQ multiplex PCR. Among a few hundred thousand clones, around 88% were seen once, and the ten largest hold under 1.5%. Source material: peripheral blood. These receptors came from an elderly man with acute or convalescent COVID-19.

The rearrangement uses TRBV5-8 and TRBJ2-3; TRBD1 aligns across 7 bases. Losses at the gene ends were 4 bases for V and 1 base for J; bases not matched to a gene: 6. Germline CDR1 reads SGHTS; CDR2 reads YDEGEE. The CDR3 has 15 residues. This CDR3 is CASSGWDSRTDTQYF. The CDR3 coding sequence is TGTGCCAGCAGCGGGTGGGACAGCCGCACAGATACGCAGTATTTT.

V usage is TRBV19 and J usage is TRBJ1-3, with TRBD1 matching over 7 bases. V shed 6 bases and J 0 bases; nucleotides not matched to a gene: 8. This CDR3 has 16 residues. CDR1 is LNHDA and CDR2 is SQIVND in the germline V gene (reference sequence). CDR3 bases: TGTGCCAGTAGCCCGACAGGGACACACTCTGGAAACACCATATATTTT. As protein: CASSPTGTHSGNTIYF.

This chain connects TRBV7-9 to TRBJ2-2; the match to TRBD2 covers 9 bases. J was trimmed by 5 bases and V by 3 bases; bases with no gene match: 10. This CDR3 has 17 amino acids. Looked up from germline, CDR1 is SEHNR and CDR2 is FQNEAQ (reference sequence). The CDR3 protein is CASSFEMTSGLTGELFF. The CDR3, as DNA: TGTGCCAGCAGCTTCGAAATGACTAGCGGTCTAACCGGGGAGCTGTTTTTT.

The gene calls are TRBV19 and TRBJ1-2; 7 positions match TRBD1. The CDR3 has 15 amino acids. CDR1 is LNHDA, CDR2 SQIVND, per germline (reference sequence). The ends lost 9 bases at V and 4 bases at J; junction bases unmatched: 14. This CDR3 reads CASRLGGLARYGYTF. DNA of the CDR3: TGTGCCAGCCGACTAGGGGGCCTAGCTCGCTATGGCTACACCTTC.

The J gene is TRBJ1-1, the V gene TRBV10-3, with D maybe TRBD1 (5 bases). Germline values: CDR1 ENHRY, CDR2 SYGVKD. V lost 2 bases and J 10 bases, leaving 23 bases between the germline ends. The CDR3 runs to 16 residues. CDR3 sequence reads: CAISEPRLGPVVGAFF. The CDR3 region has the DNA TGTGCCATCAGTGAGCCCAGGCTGGGGCCGGTAGTTGGAGCTTTCTTT.

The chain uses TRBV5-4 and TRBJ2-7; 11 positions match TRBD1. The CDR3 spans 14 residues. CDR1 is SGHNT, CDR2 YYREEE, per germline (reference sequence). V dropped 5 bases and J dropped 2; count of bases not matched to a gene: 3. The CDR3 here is CASSRTGGPYEQYF. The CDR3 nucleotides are TGTGCCAGCAGTCGGACAGGGGGCCCCTACGAGCAGTACTTC. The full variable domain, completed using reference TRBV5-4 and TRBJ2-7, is ETGVTQSPTHLIKTRGQQVTLRCSSQSGHNTVSWYQQALGQGPQFIFQYYREEENGRGNFPPRFSGLQFPNYSSELNVNALELDDSALYLCASSRTGGPYEQYFGPGTRLTVT.

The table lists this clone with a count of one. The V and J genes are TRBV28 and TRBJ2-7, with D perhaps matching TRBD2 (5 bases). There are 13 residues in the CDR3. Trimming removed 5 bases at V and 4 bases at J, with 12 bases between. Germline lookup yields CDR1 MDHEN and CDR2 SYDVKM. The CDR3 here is CASSEEARYEQYF. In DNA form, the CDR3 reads TGTGCCAGCAGTGAGGAGGCGAGATACGAGCAGTACTTC.

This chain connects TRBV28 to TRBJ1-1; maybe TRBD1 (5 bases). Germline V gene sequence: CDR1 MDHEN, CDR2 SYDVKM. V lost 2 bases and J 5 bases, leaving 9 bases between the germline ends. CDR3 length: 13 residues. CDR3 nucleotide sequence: TGTGCCAGCAGTTTAGACGGGGGGACTGAAGCTTTCTTT. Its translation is CASSLDGGTEAFF.

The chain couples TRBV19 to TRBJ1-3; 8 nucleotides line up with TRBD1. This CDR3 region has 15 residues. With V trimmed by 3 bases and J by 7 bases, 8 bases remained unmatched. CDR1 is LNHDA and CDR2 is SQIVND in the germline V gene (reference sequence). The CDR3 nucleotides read TGTGCCAGTAGTATCGACAGGGGAACCAGCAACACCATATATTTT. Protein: CASSIDRGTSNTIYF. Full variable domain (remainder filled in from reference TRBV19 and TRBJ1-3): DGGITQSPKYLFRKEGQNVTLSCEQNLNHDAMYWYRQDPGQGLRLIYYSQIVNDFQKGDIAEGYSVSREKKESFPLTVTSAQKNPTAFYLCASSIDRGTSNTIYFGEGSWLTVV.

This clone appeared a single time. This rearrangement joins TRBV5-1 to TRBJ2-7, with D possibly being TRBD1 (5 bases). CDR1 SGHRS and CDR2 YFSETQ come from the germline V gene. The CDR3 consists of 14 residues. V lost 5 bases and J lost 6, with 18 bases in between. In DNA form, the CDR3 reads TGCGCCAGCAGTTGGGGCGCAGGCGTGGGCGAGCAGTACTTC. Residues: CASSWGAGVGEQYF.